This TCR beta chain is drawn from a study of T cell repertoires in cytomegalovirus infection. For the study at large: Indicated by public TCR beta signatures were CMV infection and matching HLA type.

Study results and limitations: Clonotypes of TCR beta that were HLA-C-restricted and CMV-specific dominated the ex vivo response. People with CMV and the relevant HLA were identified by cumulative public TCR beta family frequency.

V gave up 4 bases and J gave up 6 bases; unmatched junction bases: 12. Germline V lookup: CDR1 SQVTM, CDR2 ANQGSEA. The CDR3 sequence is 15 residues long. In this sample, this clonotype turned up a few times. As yet, its antigen is unknown. TCRdb re-derived calls from the reads in MiXCR, one entry per CDR3 protein. This table has a few hundred thousand distinct CDR3 sequences, about a sixth appearing once. This receptor was obtained from a human donor in good health (CMV status not recorded). Some clones in this sample may be carry-over from other donors' samples. The chain is built from TRBV29-1 and TRBJ2-3, with 8 bases matching TRBD2. Sequencing was carried out using PBMCs. In DNA form, the CDR3 reads TGCAGCGTTGCGAGTCCCACGGGGGGGGGGGATACGCAGTATTTT. It translates to CSVASPTGGGDTQYF.